This T cell receptor (beta chain) derives from a study of shared clonotypes between healthy human individuals. Background on the study: The donors, two women and three men, were aged 18 to 49.

CDR3 size: 14 residues. V shed 8 bases and J 6 bases; nucleotides not matched to a gene: 9. The germline V gene has CDR1 SEHNR and CDR2 FQNEAQ (reference sequence). Study observations and caveats: Represented genetic and exposure-history diversity was restricted by having few donors.

An assay was performed, and its level was deep. Once extracted for a subset, genomic DNA was divided evenly among several immunoSEQ plates. Assay used: immunoSEQ multiplex PCR; TCRdb lists only in-frame clones, some missing. The sample lists about 2.1 million clones; around 93% were seen once. Naive-designated CD8 cells lacked CD45RO, were positively enriched for CCR7, and omitted terminally differentiated effector memory CD45RA+ cells. Notes on this clone: As yet, its antigen is unknown.

Sequenced sample: naive CD8+ T cells from PBMCs. The TCR was taken from a young man in good health. Some clones in this sample may be carry-over from other donors' samples. V and J are TRBV7-9 and TRBJ2-7; 11 bases map to TRBD1. The CDR3 nucleotides read TGTGCCAGCCGATGGGACAGGGGGACAGGCGAGCAGTACTTC. Translating gives CASRWDRGTGEQYF.